A single sample is the source of the 29 T cell receptor beta chains below, sequenced in a study of blood T cell repertoires in COVID-19. Some clones are missing from TCRdb's copy, which holds only in-frame ones; the method was immunoSEQ multiplex PCR. In the table there are fewer than 300,000 clones, about 87% of which are singletons. What was sequenced was peripheral blood. All receptors come from a human donor in a cohort sampled during active COVID-19.

The count of this clone is one. The chain uses TRBV2 and TRBJ2-3; TRBD2 might be the D (5 bases). Germline V gene sequence: CDR1 SNHLY, CDR2 FYNNEI. CDR3 length: 15 amino acids. V was shortened by 1 base and J by 2 bases, with 10 bases between the two germline ends. CDR3 residues: CASSEGGQFTDTQYF. The DNA of the CDR3 is TGTGCCAGCAGTGAAGGCGGGCAATTCACAGATACGCAGTATTTT.

The chain has TRBV24-1 and TRBJ2-1, with a tentative D call TRBD1 (5 bases). This CDR3 spans 12 amino acids. From germline, CDR1 is KGHDR and CDR2 SFDVKD. Deletions cut 6 bases from V and 8 bases from J, with 10 bases between. CDR3 residues: CATSIRGDEQFF. The CDR3 coding sequence is TGTGCCACCAGTATTAGGGGCGATGAGCAGTTCTTC.

V and J are TRBV5-1 and TRBJ2-1, with D tentatively TRBD2 (6 bases). V lost 4 bases and J 5 bases, leaving 16 bases between the germline ends. The CDR3 covers 15 residues. Germline-derived CDR1 and CDR2 are SGHRS and YFSETQ. CDR3 nucleotide sequence: TGCGCCAGCAGCCGTCTAATCGGGAGAAACAATGAGCAGTTCTTC. Translating gives CASSRLIGRNNEQFF.

The chain combines TRBV7-9 with TRBJ1-6; maybe TRBD1 (5 bases). CDR1 and CDR2 (germline): SEHNR, FQNEAQ (reference sequence). The CDR3 length is 14 residues. The V end was cut by 1 base, the J end by 10 bases, with 11 bases between. CDR3 region: CASSLVPWGSPLHF. Here the CDR3 DNA reads TGTGCCAGCAGCTTAGTACCATGGGGCTCACCCCTCCACTTT.

The rearrangement joins TRBV19 to TRBJ2-6, with D tentatively TRBD1 (5 bases). CDR3 length equals 15 residues. The V gene lost 10 bases and the J gene lost 0 bases, with 13 bases spanning the gap. Germline CDR1 and CDR2: LNHDA and SQIVND (reference sequence). CDR3 sequence reads: CATRRQTSGANVLTF. The CDR3, as DNA: TGTGCCACACGACGACAGACCTCTGGGGCCAACGTCCTGACTTTC.

This clone showed up just once. This chain uses TRBV19 with TRBJ2-5; 12 nucleotides agree with TRBD2. Germline V lookup: CDR1 LNHDA, CDR2 SQIVND (reference sequence). J gave up 2 bases and V 2 bases, and 6 bases lay outside the gene matches. The CDR3 length is 17 residues. The CDR3 bases are TGTGCCAGTAGTATAAGGGGCGGGACTAGCGGGCAAGAGACCCAGTACTTC. Encoded protein: CASSIRGGTSGQETQYF.

The V and J genes are TRBV4-1 and TRBJ2-3; 9 nucleotides align to TRBD2. The CDR3 is 16 amino acids. Trimming took 0 bases from V and 5 from J; bases not matched to a gene: 6. The germline gives CDR1 MGHRA, CDR2 YSYEKL. CDR3 sequence reads: CASSQDRAGGRDTQYF. The CDR3 nucleotides are TGCGCCAGCAGCCAAGACCGCGCGGGGGGGCGAGATACGCAGTATTTT.

This clone was found a few times. The chain is built from TRBV27 and TRBJ1-1; no clear D gene. This CDR3 is 13 amino acids long. V lost 2 bases to trimming and J lost 5 bases, with 9 bases between them. CDR1 and CDR2 (germline): MNHEY, SMNVEV (reference sequence). CDR3 loop: CASSLEQHTEAFF. The CDR3 DNA follows: TGTGCCAGCAGTTTAGAACAGCATACTGAAGCTTTCTTT.

The V and J genes are TRBV7-2 and TRBJ1-2; a possible D gene is TRBD1 (6 bases). This CDR3 has 14 amino acids. Germline loops: CDR1 SGHTA, CDR2 FQGNSA. Trimming left V 7 bases short and J 4 bases short, with 16 bases between. The CDR3 protein is CASTSRGRAYGYTF. The CDR3 DNA reads TGTGCCAGCACCTCGCGGGGGCGCGCCTATGGCTACACCTTC.

This clone has a single count. Just one base apart from a much larger clone, this may be a read error. The chain has TRBV11-2 and TRBJ2-7, with D possibly TRBD1 on 5 matching bases. The CDR3 has 12 amino acids. Germline V CDR1 and CDR2: SGHAT, FQNNGV. Trimming took 4 bases from V and 2 from J, leaving 6 bases between them. DNA of the CDR3: TGTGCCAGCAGCTCGACAGCCTACGAGCAGTACTTC. It yields the protein CASSSTAYEQYF.

V usage is TRBV9 and J usage is TRBJ2-4; the D gene is possibly TRBD2 (5 bases). This CDR3 is 14 amino acids long. The germline V gene has CDR1 SGDLS and CDR2 YYNGEE. V was shortened by 4 bases and J by 0 bases, with 8 bases between the two germline ends. This chain's CDR3 is CASSSGLAKNIQYF. Written as DNA, the CDR3 is TGTGCCAGCAGCTCTGGACTAGCCAAAAACATTCAGTACTTC. Combining the CDR3 with reference TRBV9 and TRBJ2-4 gives the whole variable domain DSGVTQTPKHLITATGQRVTLRCSPRSGDLSVYWYQQSLDQGLQFLIQYYNGEERAKGNILERFSAQQFPDLHSELNLSSLELGDSALYFCASSSGLAKNIQYFGAGTRLSVL.

This clone turned up a few times. The chain has TRBV3-1 (or the pseudogene TRBV3-2) and TRBJ1-5; possibly TRBD1 for D (5 bases). Trimming stripped 3 bases from V and 5 bases from J, with 17 bases between. CDR1 is LGHDT, CDR2 YNNKEL, per germline (reference sequence). This CDR3 has 16 amino acids. In nucleotides, the CDR3 is TGTGCCAGCAGCCAGGCTGACAGTTACCCTTATCAGCCCCAGCATTTT. Translating gives CASSQADSYPYQPQHF.

The gene calls are TRBV28 and TRBJ2-7; 8 bases map to TRBD2. Per germline, CDR1 MDHEN and CDR2 SYDVKM. The length of the CDR3 is 15 residues. V trimming: 3 bases; J trimming: 6 bases; junction bases outside the gene matches: 10. The CDR3 DNA reads as TGTGCCAGCAGTTTCTCGGGGGGGAGATCTCTCGAGCAGTACTTC. Its protein is CASSFSGGRSLEQYF.

Points on this clone: The junction shows a germline mismatch at one end, possibly a read error. The V gene is TRBV18, the J gene TRBJ1-1; unclear D gene. In germline, CDR1 is KGHSH, CDR2 LQKENI. The CDR3 contains 16 residues. The chain's CDR3 is CASSSPIWGGNTEAFF. DNA of the CDR3: TGTGCCAGCTCATCACCAATTTGGGGAGGAAACACTGAAGCTTTCTTT.

The gene calls are TRBV6-5 and TRBJ1-2; 11 nucleotides agree with TRBD1. Per the germline V gene, CDR1 is MNHEY and CDR2 is SVGAGI. The CDR3 totals 14 residues. Trimming took 6 bases from V and 4 from J; bases not matched to a gene: 4. The CDR3 is CASSAGTGGYGYTF. The CDR3, as DNA: TGTGCCAGCAGCGCCGGGACAGGGGGCTATGGCTACACCTTC.

The rearrangement uses TRBV27 and TRBJ2-4; 7 nucleotides line up with TRBD2. V lost 2 bases and J lost 0; bases outside the gene matches: 1. Germline CDR1 is MNHEY and CDR2 is SMNVEV (reference sequence). The CDR3 extends over 15 amino acids. As DNA, the CDR3 is TGTGCCAGCAGTTTAACGGGGGGAGCCAAAAACATTCAGTACTTC. Translating gives CASSLTGGAKNIQYF.

The chain recombines TRBV27 with TRBJ1-3; possibly TRBD1 for D (6 bases). V gave up 6 bases and J gave up 0 bases, with 18 bases separating them. Per germline, CDR1 MNHEY and CDR2 SMNVEV (reference sequence). CDR3 length: 17 residues. In DNA, the CDR3 is TGTGCCAGCAGATCCGGACAGACGCCCCTCTCTGGAAACACCATATATTTT. Its translation is CASRSGQTPLSGNTIYF.

The chain links TRBV6-5 to TRBJ1-2, with unresolved D. This CDR3 spans 16 amino acids. Looked up from germline, CDR1 is MNHEY and CDR2 is SVGAGI. The V end was cut by 0 bases, the J end by 2 bases, with 13 bases between. CDR3 sequence (DNA): TGTGCCAGCAGTTACTCCCCCCAGGTTGGGAACTATGGCTACACCTTC. The encoded protein is CASSYSPQVGNYGYTF.

The chain carries TRBV20-1 and TRBJ1-1, with D possibly TRBD1 on 6 matching bases. Germline values: CDR1 DFQATT, CDR2 SNEGSKA (reference sequence). The CDR3 extends over 11 amino acids. V lost 5 bases and J lost 10, with 14 bases in between. The CDR3, as DNA: TGCAGTGCTCTAGGACAGCAAGGAGCTTTCTTT. This translates into CSALGQQGAFF.

The sample holds a few counts of this clone. J is TRBJ1-1 and V is TRBV28, with D maybe TRBD1 (6 bases). The CDR3 is 12 amino acids. The germline gives CDR1 MDHEN, CDR2 SYDVKM. V was clipped by 7 bases and J by 11 bases, with 17 bases between them. Here the CDR3 reads CASTTGGGRAFF. CDR3 in DNA: TGTGCCAGCACTACGGGCGGGGGCCGGGCTTTCTTT. Full variable domain (rest looked up from reference TRBV28 and TRBJ1-1): DVKVTQSSRYLVKRTGEKVFLECVQDMDHENMFWYRQDPGLGLRLIYFSYDVKMKEKGDIPEGYSVSREKKERFSLILESASTNQTSMYLCASTTGGGRAFFGQGTRLTVV.

J is TRBJ1-1 and V is TRBV11-3, with TRBD1 identical over 9 bases. The CDR3 contains 15 residues. The germline V gene has CDR1 SGHNT and CDR2 YENEEA. J was trimmed by 3 bases and V by 5 bases; bases with no gene match: 7. In DNA, the CDR3 is TGTGCCAGCAGCCAGGGACAGGGACGTGACACTGAAGCTTTCTTT. Residues: CASSQGQGRDTEAFF. The entire variable domain, with the rest obtained from reference TRBV11-3 and TRBJ1-1, is as follows: EAGVVQSPRYKIIEKKQPVAFWCNPISGHNTLYWYLQNLGQGPELLIRYENEEAVDDSQLPKDRFSAERLKGVDSTLKIQPAELGDSAVYLCASSQGQGRDTEAFFGQGTRLTVV.

This clone was detected once. The genes are TRBV7-6 and TRBJ2-2; 7 positions agree with TRBD1. V shed 6 bases, J shed 2 bases, and the junction held 6 bases outside the gene matches. CDR1 and CDR2 (germline): SGHVS, FNYEAQ. The CDR3 loop spans 15 amino acids. Here the CDR3 reads CASSRTGFNTGELFF. The CDR3 coding sequence is TGTGCCAGCAGTCGGACAGGTTTTAACACCGGGGAGCTGTTTTTT.

In this sample, this clone turned up once. The V gene is TRBV5-1, the J gene TRBJ2-2; TRBD1 aligns across 8 bases. V trimming: 1 base; J trimming: 7 bases; junction bases outside the gene matches: 9. CDR3 length: 16 residues. The germline CDR1 and CDR2 sequences are SGHRS and YFSETQ. DNA of the CDR3: TGCGCCAGCAGCTTGTCAGGGGGCATTGGGTTCGGGGAGCTGTTTTTT. Protein sequence: CASSLSGGIGFGELFF.

V and J are TRBV29-1 and TRBJ2-4; 11 nucleotides line up with TRBD2. The CDR3 covers 16 residues. The germline V gene encodes CDR1 SQVTM and CDR2 ANQGSEA. V gave up 6 bases and J gave up 6 bases; unmatched junction bases: 13. The CDR3 region is CSVGTIAGGLGNIQYF. Written as DNA, the CDR3 is TGCAGCGTGGGTACTATAGCGGGGGGGCTCGGAAACATTCAGTACTTC.

The chain links TRBV6-5 to TRBJ2-3; possibly TRBD2 for D (5 bases). Germline values: CDR1 MNHEY, CDR2 SVGAGI. CDR3 length: 14 amino acids. V shed 6 bases and J shed 2 bases, with 12 bases lying between them. CDR3 sequence reads: CASRLEAITDTQYF. In DNA, the CDR3 is TGTGCCAGCAGACTAGAAGCTATCACAGATACGCAGTATTTT.

The chain employs TRBV28 and TRBJ2-7, with D hard to call. V was clipped by 10 bases and J by 2 bases, with 9 bases between them. The CDR3 is 11 amino acids. Germline loops: CDR1 MDHEN, CDR2 SYDVKM. CDR3: CATGPAYEQYF. The CDR3 DNA is TGTGCCACGGGTCCGGCCTACGAGCAGTACTTC.

This rearrangement joins TRBV4-2 to TRBJ2-7, with 9 nucleotides matching TRBD2. Germline CDR1 and CDR2: LGHNA and YNFKEQ. Trimming cost V 1 base and J 0 bases; bases outside gene matches: 19. CDR3 length: 21 residues. The CDR3 protein is CASSQVTPGAGGFGGSYEQYF. DNA of the CDR3: TGTGCCAGCAGCCAAGTGACCCCAGGAGCGGGAGGTTTTGGCGGCTCCTACGAGCAGTACTTC.

This sequence joins TRBV19 and TRBJ2-5; 8 bases match TRBD1. The length of the CDR3 is 15 residues. In germline, CDR1 is LNHDA, CDR2 SQIVND (reference sequence). J lost 1 base, V lost 5 bases, and 6 bases had no gene match. The CDR3 loop reads CASSSGQVSQETQYF. CDR3 coding DNA: TGTGCCAGTAGTTCGGGACAGGTATCCCAAGAGACCCAGTACTTC.

In DNA, the CDR3 is TGTGCCACCACGCCGGGGGGTGCGTACAATGAGCAGTTCTTC. Translated, it gives CATTPGGAYNEQFF. The chain employs TRBV28 and TRBJ2-1, with 7 positions matching TRBD2. The V gene end was trimmed by 10 bases and the J gene end by 4 bases; junction bases not matched to a gene: 10. CDR1 and CDR2 (germline): MDHEN, SYDVKM. The CDR3 spans 14 residues. Filled out from reference TRBV28 and TRBJ2-1, the complete variable domain reads DVKVTQSSRYLVKRTGEKVFLECVQDMDHENMFWYRQDPGLGLRLIYFSYDVKMKEKGDIPEGYSVSREKKERFSLILESASTNQTSMYLCATTPGGAYNEQFFGPGTRLTVL.